Each of the 5 T cell receptor beta chains below was sequenced from the same sample in a study of cytomegalovirus exposure and HLA in healthy donors. Profiling relied on immunoSEQ multiplex PCR, and the TCRdb table lists in-frame clones only, not all of them. Among roughly 120,000 clones listed, about 84% were seen once. The material sequenced was PBMCs. Source of these receptors: a man between 18 and 35 years old in good health and CMV-seronegative.

This chain links TRBV27 with TRBJ2-3; TRBD2 might be the D (6 bases). Between the trimmed V and J ends, which lost 3 bases and 4 bases, there was a span of 14 bases. Germline V gene data show CDR1 as MNHEY and CDR2 as SMNVEV (reference sequence). The CDR3 contains 15 residues. DNA of the CDR3: TGTGCCAGCAGTTTGCAAGGAGGGCGGGCAGATACGCAGTATTTT. Translated, it gives CASSLQGGRADTQYF.

The chain joins TRBV27 to TRBJ1-3, with a weak D call TRBD1 (6 bases). Trimming removed 1 base from V and 0 bases from J, with 10 bases in between. Germline V gene sequence: CDR1 MNHEY, CDR2 SMNVEV (reference sequence). The CDR3 covers 16 residues. CDR3: CASSLWGPASGNTIYF. The CDR3 nucleotides read TGTGCCAGCAGTTTATGGGGGCCAGCCTCTGGAAACACCATATATTTT.

The rearrangement joins TRBV11-1 to TRBJ2-7; tentative D call: TRBD2 (7 bases). The CDR3 extends over 15 amino acids. The ends were cut back, 1 base at V and 3 bases at J, with 13 bases in the middle. Germline values: CDR1 SGHAT, CDR2 FQDESV (reference sequence). The CDR3 DNA reads as TGTGCCAGCAGCTTAGATCGGGGGGCTAGCTACGAGCAGTACTTC. Translating it yields CASSLDRGASYEQYF.

This chain uses TRBV5-1 with TRBJ2-3; 14 bases line up with TRBD2. Germline CDR1 and CDR2: SGHRS and YFSETQ. V was clipped by 4 bases and J by 2 bases; unmatched bases: 12. The CDR3 sequence is 19 residues long. CDR3 coding DNA: TGCGCCAGCAGCGGGGATATGGGACTAGCGGGAGCAACCACAGATACGCAGTATTTT. It codes for CASSGDMGLAGATTDTQYF.

V gene TRBV5-6 combines with J gene TRBJ1-2; 7 nucleotides align to TRBD1. The CDR3 totals 15 residues. Germline V gene data show CDR1 as SGHDT and CDR2 as YYEEEE. The ends lost 3 bases at V and 3 bases at J; junction bases unmatched: 8. In DNA, the CDR3 is TGTGCCAGCAGCTACACCGACAGGGTGGACTATGGCTACACCTTC. Encoded protein: CASSYTDRVDYGYTF.